This TCR beta chain was identified in a study of sequential checkpoint blockade in melanoma. General study results and limits: In arm A, pretreatment tumor clonality was associated with response.

Points on this clone: Its antigen is unknown.

The repertoire was sequenced with immunoSEQ multiplex PCR; TCRdb's copy has only in-frame clones and lacks some. The sample has almost 3,000 clones, more than 30% seen once; the top ten hold over 9.5%. The CDR3 extends over 16 amino acids. V lost 8 bases and J lost 0, with 18 bases in between. Germline CDR1 and CDR2: KGHSH and LQKENI. Treatment described: randomized to nivolumab then ipilimumab (arm A) or the reverse (arm B). The sequence was collected from a human donor with melanoma. The sample here was tumor tissue (inferred from file names), taken from a patient given nivolumab and ipilimumab in sequence. The chain employs TRBV18 and TRBJ2-3, with D tentatively TRBD2 (5 bases). CDR3 in DNA: TGTGCCAGCCGTAGCAGACTATTAGCGAGCACAGATACGCAGTATTTT. Amino acid sequence: CASRSRLLASTDTQYF.